These 27 T cell receptor beta chains originate from one sample sequenced in a study of T cells in Graves' hyperthyroidism and ophthalmopathy. RNA transcripts gave rise to amplified TCR beta CDR3 regions. When the TCR CDR3 underwent first-round RT-PCR, the HTBI primer set was used. From the multiplex PCR reads, TCRdb called clonotypes with MiXCR, one entry per CDR3 protein. The sample contains about 480,000 distinct CDR3 sequences, 13% to 15% of which appear only once. Sequenced: blood. All receptors derive from a woman aged 18-29 years with Graves' hyperthyroidism.

This clonotype was observed many times. The CDR3, as DNA: TGTGCCAGCAGCTTTGGTGAGAATCAGCCCCAGCATTTT. This sequence encodes CASSFGENQPQHF. V is TRBV7-3 and J is TRBJ1-5; D is unclear. Germline V gene lookup returns CDR1 SGHTA and CDR2 FQGTGA. The CDR3 totals 13 residues. The V end was cut by 3 bases, the J end by 4 bases, with 7 bases between.

This chain connects TRBV6-1 to TRBJ2-2; 7 bases agree with TRBD2. V was pared by 4 bases and J by 4 bases, with 6 bases of the junction left unmatched. Germline loops: CDR1 MNHNS, CDR2 SASEGT. CDR3 length: 15 amino acids. Written as DNA, the CDR3 is TGTGCCAGCAGTGCCCAGTGGGGGGGCACCGGGGAGCTGTTTTTT. Protein product: CASSAQWGGTGELFF.

At least ten counts were recorded for this clonotype. This chain connects TRBV20-1 to TRBJ2-7; TRBD2 matches at 9 bases. The trim removed 1 base at V and 6 bases at J, leaving 13 bases unmatched. The germline CDR1 and CDR2 sequences are DFQATT and SNEGSKA (reference sequence). CDR3 length: 16 residues. CDR3 nucleotide sequence: TGCAGTGCTAGAGTCCTATTAGCGGGAGAGGGTGGCGAGCAGTACTTC. It specifies CSARVLLAGEGGEQYF.

This clonotype was counted ten times or more. The chain joins TRBV24-1 to TRBJ2-2; D not certain. The CDR3 runs 14 residues. The V and J ends lost 3 bases and 1 base respectively, with 5 bases between them. Germline CDR1 KGHDR, CDR2 SFDVKD. The CDR3 is CATSDPKNTGELFF. DNA of the CDR3: TGTGCCACCAGTGATCCAAAGAACACCGGGGAGCTGTTTTTT.

The gene calls are TRBV6-4 and TRBJ1-1, with D unclear. The germline V and J ends were trimmed by 6 bases and 3 bases, with 14 bases remaining between them. Per the germline V gene, CDR1 is MRHNA and CDR2 is SNTAGT. The CDR3 is 14 amino acids. Written as DNA, the CDR3 is TGTGCCAGCAGGCTCGGAGGGAGTCACACTGAAGCTTTCTTT. It specifies CASRLGGSHTEAFF.

This clonotype has at least ten counts. The chain combines TRBV30 with TRBJ2-4; tentative D call: TRBD2 (6 bases). The V end lost 5 bases, the J end lost 0 bases, and 11 bases lay between the germline ends. The CDR3 is 14 amino acids. Germline V gene data show CDR1 as GTSNPN and CDR2 as SVGIG (reference sequence). DNA of the CDR3: TGTGCCTGGGCGGGACGGCTAGCCAAAAACATTCAGTACTTC. Its translation is CAWAGRLAKNIQYF.

V and J are TRBV9 and TRBJ2-1; D unclear. V lost 0 bases and J lost 10, with 11 bases in between. Germline CDR1 is SGDLS and CDR2 is YYNGEE. This CDR3 is 13 amino acids long. In DNA form, the CDR3 reads TGTGCCAGCAGCGTAGGGGAAGGCGGCGAGCAGTTCTTC. Translated: CASSVGEGGEQFF. The variable domain in full, completed from reference TRBV9 and TRBJ2-1, reads DSGVTQTPKHLITATGQRVTLRCSPRSGDLSVYWYQQSLDQGLQFLIQYYNGEERAKGNILERFSAQQFPDLHSELNLSSLELGDSALYFCASSVGEGGEQFFGPGTRLTVL.

About this clonotype itself: Likely a read error: the CDR3 ends without its conserved phenylalanine or tryptophan. The genes are TRBV19 and TRBJ2-7; D is unresolved. The ends were cut back, 3 bases at V and 4 bases at J, with 10 bases in the middle. The CDR3 is 13 amino acids. CDR1 is LNHDA and CDR2 is SQIVND in the germline V gene (reference sequence). The CDR3 protein is CASSMGSGYEQYI. CDR3 nucleotides: TGTGCCAGTAGTATGGGTTCAGGATACGAGCAGTACATC.

This clonotype has ten or more counts. The V and J genes are TRBV12-3 or TRBV12-4 and TRBJ2-7; D might be TRBD2 (5 bases). Trimming pared 7 bases from V and 5 bases from J, leaving 15 bases between. The CDR3 has 13 residues. The CDR3 DNA sequence: TGTGCCAGCACCCCACCGGCGGGCGACGAGCAGTACGTC. Residues: CASTPPAGDEQYV.

This clonotype was counted only a few times. The chain couples TRBV7-3 to TRBJ2-3; no reliable D call. V was pared by 5 bases and J by 4 bases, with 13 bases between. CDR3 length: 14 amino acids. Germline V lookup: CDR1 SGHTA, CDR2 FQGTGA. The CDR3 DNA follows: TGTGCCAGCAGCGACACCAACAGCGCAGATACGCAGTATTTT. Translating gives CASSDTNSADTQYF.

This clonotype came up many times. The chain uses TRBV14 and TRBJ1-6; D perhaps matches TRBD1 (5 bases). Trimming removed 4 bases at V and 8 bases at J, with 9 bases between. Looked up from germline, CDR1 is SGHDN and CDR2 is FVKESK. The CDR3 covers 13 residues. CDR3 DNA: TGTGCCAGCAGCCGGGGGTTAGATTCACCCCTCCACTTT. Translating gives CASSRGLDSPLHF.

The table lists this clonotype with many counts. The chain recombines TRBV3-1 with TRBJ2-1, with a possible D match to TRBD2 (5 bases). Germline CDR1 LGHDT, CDR2 YNNKEL (reference sequence). This CDR3 comprises 14 residues. Trimming took 7 bases from V and 5 from J, leaving 15 bases between them. CDR3 DNA sequence: TGTGCCAGCACCACTCCAAGCGGCAACAATGAGCAGTTCTTC. Protein: CASTTPSGNNEQFF.

There are many counts of this clonotype. V usage is TRBV6-1 and J usage is TRBJ1-2; the D gene is possibly TRBD1 (6 bases). The CDR3 extends over 13 amino acids. Trimming cost V 3 bases and J 4 bases, with 9 bases left between them. Germline CDR1 MNHNS, CDR2 SASEGT. CDR3 residues: CASSDRTAYGYTF. Written as DNA, the CDR3 is TGTGCCAGCAGTGACAGGACAGCCTATGGCTACACCTTC.

The sample holds many counts of this clonotype. V usage is TRBV2 and J usage is TRBJ2-5; 7 bases line up with TRBD2. CDR1 and CDR2 from the germline V gene are SNHLY and FYNNEI. After removal of 4 bases from V and 5 bases from J, the junction contained 10 bases not matched to a gene. CDR3 length: 15 residues. The CDR3 sequence is CASSGNGLGEETQYF. The CDR3 bases are TGTGCCAGCAGTGGAAATGGACTAGGGGAGGAGACCCAGTACTTC.

This clonotype was seen repeatedly, ten times or more. This chain joins TRBV27 and TRBJ2-7; 9 bases align to TRBD1. This CDR3 has 13 amino acids. Germline V lookup: CDR1 MNHEY, CDR2 SMNVEV (reference sequence). V dropped 5 bases and J dropped 6; count of bases not matched to a gene: 5. The CDR3 spells CASSLNRGLEQYV. Here the CDR3 DNA reads TGTGCCAGCAGTCTCAACAGGGGGCTCGAGCAGTACGTC.

This clonotype was picked up a small number of times. The chain is built from TRBV7-9 and TRBJ1-4; D unresolved. Trimming shortened V by 4 bases and J by 5 bases, and 11 bases separated the two germline ends. The CDR3 runs 14 residues. Germline V gene lookup returns CDR1 SEHNR and CDR2 FQNEAQ (reference sequence). CDR3 sequence reads: CASSSTETNEKLFF. CDR3 coding DNA: TGTGCCAGCAGCTCCACAGAGACAAATGAAAAACTGTTTTTT. Filled out from reference TRBV7-9 and TRBJ1-4, the complete variable domain reads DTGVSQNPRHKITKRGQNVTFRCDPISEHNRLYWYRQTLGQGPEFLTYFQNEAQLEKSRLLSDRFSAERPKGSFSTLEIQRTEQGDSAMYLCASSSTETNEKLFFGSGTQLSVL.

This clonotype was recorded many times. The V and J genes are TRBV9 and TRBJ2-7, with 15 bases matching TRBD2. The germline V gene encodes CDR1 SGDLS and CDR2 YYNGEE. The ends lost 4 bases at V and 6 bases at J; junction bases unmatched: 5. The CDR3 has 15 residues. The CDR3 loop reads CASSPGTSGRIEQYF. CDR3 coding DNA: TGTGCCAGCAGCCCCGGGACTAGCGGGAGGATCGAGCAGTACTTC.

This clonotype has at least ten counts. The chain carries TRBV29-1 and TRBJ2-7, with D perhaps being TRBD1 or TRBD2 (5 bases each). The V gene's germline CDR1 is SQVTM and CDR2 ANQGSEA. The CDR3 consists of 15 residues. V was cut by 6 bases and J by 2 bases, with 20 bases left in between. The CDR3 sequence is CSVAFWGKNTYEQYF. Here the CDR3 DNA reads TGCAGCGTCGCATTTTGGGGGAAGAACACCTACGAGCAGTACTTC.

This clonotype was observed a handful of times. The rearrangement links TRBV20-1 to TRBJ2-7; the match to TRBD2 covers 8 bases. Germline V gene lookup returns CDR1 DFQATT and CDR2 SNEGSKA (reference sequence). This CDR3 contains 15 residues. Losses at the gene ends were 3 bases for V and 2 bases for J; bases not matched to a gene: 9. CDR3 amino acids: CSASGAERGPYEQYF. CDR3 bases: TGCAGTGCTAGTGGGGCTGAGCGGGGGCCCTACGAGCAGTACTTC.

The genes are TRBV12-3 or TRBV12-4 and TRBJ1-2; D is possibly TRBD1 (6 bases). V lost 0 bases and J lost 4, with 9 bases in between. The length of the CDR3 is 14 residues. The CDR3 loop reads CASSLAGGAYGYTF. The CDR3, as DNA: TGTGCCAGCAGTTTAGCAGGGGGTGCCTATGGCTACACCTTC.

This clonotype has at least ten counts. This chain connects TRBV20-1 to TRBJ1-1; D might be TRBD1 (6 bases). From germline, CDR1 is DFQATT and CDR2 SNEGSKA (reference sequence). The CDR3 is made up of 14 amino acids. Trimming stripped 1 base from V and 4 bases from J, with 13 bases between. The CDR3 sequence is CSARGGQSITEAFF. In DNA, the CDR3 is TGCAGTGCTAGAGGTGGACAGTCGATCACTGAAGCTTTCTTT.

This clonotype was found many times. The V call is TRBV6-5, the J call TRBJ1-1; D unclear. The CDR3 is 14 amino acids. Germline V gene lookup returns CDR1 MNHEY and CDR2 SVGAGI. V lost 2 bases, J lost 1 base, and 8 bases lay in between. CDR3 DNA sequence: TGTGCCAGCAGTTACGAGGGAGCGAACACTGAAGCTTTCTTT. Translated, it gives CASSYEGANTEAFF.

Only a few counts were recorded for this clonotype. CDR3 sequence reads: CASSPPTGYDTQYF. The CDR3 nucleotides are TGTGCCAGCAGCCCCCCTACCGGTTACGATACGCAGTATTTT. This chain links TRBV7-9 with TRBJ2-3, with no clear D. The CDR3 is 14 amino acids. Germline V gene data show CDR1 as SEHNR and CDR2 as FQNEAQ (reference sequence). V gave up 5 bases and J gave up 6 bases, with 15 bases separating them.

There are many counts of this clonotype. The genes are TRBV19 and TRBJ1-1; D gene uncertain. The CDR3 spans 13 residues. V was trimmed by 10 bases and J by 4 bases, leaving 16 bases between them. The germline CDR1 and CDR2 sequences are LNHDA and SQIVND (reference sequence). CDR3 region: CATKFAVSTEAFF. The DNA of the CDR3 is TGTGCCACAAAATTCGCCGTGAGCACTGAAGCTTTCTTT. The full variable domain, rest sourced from reference TRBV19 and TRBJ1-1, is DGGITQSPKYLFRKEGQNVTLSCEQNLNHDAMYWYRQDPGQGLRLIYYSQIVNDFQKGDIAEGYSVSREKKESFPLTVTSAQKNPTAFYLCATKFAVSTEAFFGQGTRLTVV.

The chain uses TRBV6-6 and TRBJ1-5, with D maybe TRBD1 (5 bases). The V and J ends lost 2 bases and 2 bases respectively, with 10 bases between them. The CDR3 is 15 residues long. Germline CDR1 reads MNHNY; CDR2 reads SVGAGI (reference sequence). The CDR3 sequence: CASSYTGVGNQPQHF. In DNA form, the CDR3 reads TGTGCCAGCAGTTACACAGGAGTTGGCAATCAGCCCCAGCATTTT.

The chain links TRBV28 to TRBJ1-1; the D is unclear. The V end lost 6 bases, the J end lost 2 bases, and 16 bases lay between the germline ends. This CDR3 comprises 15 residues. CDR1 and CDR2 (germline): MDHEN, SYDVKM. CDR3 protein: CASSSQGRINTEAFF. CDR3 coding DNA: TGTGCCAGCAGCTCTCAAGGGCGGATAAACACTGAAGCTTTCTTT. Supplemented by reference TRBV28 and TRBJ1-1, the full variable domain reads DVKVTQSSRYLVKRTGEKVFLECVQDMDHENMFWYRQDPGLGLRLIYFSYDVKMKEKGDIPEGYSVSREKKERFSLILESASTNQTSMYLCASSSQGRINTEAFFGQGTRLTVV.

Ten or more counts support this clonotype. The chain joins TRBV28 to TRBJ2-3; the match to TRBD2 covers 12 bases. From germline, CDR1 is MDHEN and CDR2 SYDVKM. CDR3 size: 16 residues. Losses at the gene ends were 5 bases for V and 3 bases for J; bases not matched to a gene: 6. The CDR3 protein is CASSLRLAGVTDTQYF. The CDR3 DNA reads as TGTGCCAGCAGTCTTCGACTAGCGGGAGTTACAGATACGCAGTATTTT.